This T cell receptor (beta chain) came from a study of cytomegalovirus exposure and HLA in healthy donors. The germline CDR1 and CDR2 sequences are SGDLS and YYNGEE. Trimming took 0 bases from V and 1 from J, leaving 10 bases between them. The CDR3 length is 16 residues. Healthy bone marrow donors supplied every sample. About this clone: The antigen is not known.

Study-wide points: Immune exposure information available was restricted to CMV serostatus. Overall, 164 TCR beta chains were annotated as cytomegalovirus-associated. It emerged from a later analysis that several of the most significant clusters appeared to be linked to common viral pathogens.

The study ran its PCR with 60 Vbeta and 13 Jbeta primers. Clones were sequenced by immunoSEQ multiplex PCR, and TCRdb holds only the in-frame ones, with some missing. In the table there are tens of thousands of clones, more than 70% of which are singletons. The sequence came from a male donor in good health and CMV-seropositive. The V gene is TRBV9, the J gene TRBJ2-2; the D gene is possibly TRBD1 (6 bases). Source material: PBMCs. In DNA form, the CDR3 reads TGTGCCAGCAGCGTAGCCCCGACAGGGAACACCGGGGAGCTGTTTTTT. Its protein is CASSVAPTGNTGELFF.